These 16 T cell receptor beta chains share one sample of origin, sequenced in a study of breast tumors, draining lymph nodes, adjacent tissues. Each CDR3 protein gets one entry after TCRdb re-called the multiplex PCR reads with MiXCR. This sample yields 21,000 or so distinct CDR3 sequences, of which around 40% are seen a single time; roughly a quarter belongs to the top ten. Sequences were obtained from breast tumor tissue. These receptors were taken from a female donor with breast cancer. Some clones in this sample may be carry-over from other donors' samples.

This clonotype appeared many times. The V gene is TRBV10-2, the J gene TRBJ2-1; the D gene is possibly TRBD2 (5 bases). This CDR3 comprises 14 residues. Trimming stripped 2 bases from V and 4 bases from J, with 9 bases between. CDR1 WSHSY and CDR2 SAAADI come from the germline V gene. The CDR3 here is CASSEKDWYNEQFF. In DNA, the CDR3 is TGCGCCAGCAGTGAGAAGGACTGGTACAATGAGCAGTTCTTC.

The chain has TRBV27 and TRBJ2-7; D possibly matches TRBD1 or TRBD2 (5 bases each). Germline CDR1 MNHEY, CDR2 SMNVEV (reference sequence). Between the trimmed V and J ends, which lost 0 bases and 4 bases, there was a span of 16 bases. The CDR3 sequence is 16 residues long. The CDR3 spells CASSLSKGTVVYEQYF. In DNA, the CDR3 is TGTGCCAGCAGTTTATCAAAGGGGACCGTCGTTTACGAGCAGTACTTC.

The chain is built from TRBV3-1 and TRBJ1-2; TRBD1 is a possible D gene (5 bases). CDR1 is LGHDT, CDR2 YNNKEL, per germline (reference sequence). V was pared by 4 bases and J by 8 bases, with 14 bases between. This CDR3 comprises 13 residues. The CDR3 DNA is TGTGCCAGCAGCCGAAGCGCGGGGGTCGGCTACACCTTC. Its translation: CASSRSAGVGYTF.

This clonotype was detected ten times or more. This chain uses TRBV7-8 with TRBJ2-2; D possibly matches TRBD1 or TRBD2 (5 bases each). Per the germline V gene, CDR1 is SGHVS and CDR2 is FQNEAQ. V was clipped by 1 base and J by 4 bases, with 13 bases between them. The CDR3 totals 16 residues. CDR3 in amino acids: CASSLVWGSSTGELFF. DNA of the CDR3: TGTGCCAGCAGCTTAGTGTGGGGGTCTAGCACCGGGGAGCTGTTTTTT.

As regards this clonotype: Since no conserved phenylalanine or tryptophan closes the CDR3, a read error is the likely cause. No DNA is shown, since the ends of the CDR3 on it are uncertain; the CDR3 is the one TCRdb lists. The chain has TRBV7-2 and TRBJ2-5; the table's TRBD1 call for D was not verified on the DNA. The CDR3 is 15 amino acids long, termini counted. CDR1 and CDR2 from the germline V gene are SGHTA and FQGNSA. CDR3 loop: CASSQSGTGGSTFGS.

The table lists this clonotype with many counts. This chain connects TRBV12-3 or TRBV12-4 to TRBJ1-6, with TRBD1 matching over 7 bases. V shed 1 base and J 10 bases; nucleotides not matched to a gene: 4. The CDR3 covers 14 residues. In DNA, the CDR3 is TGTGCCAGCAGTTTAGGGACAGGCTCATCACCCCTCCACTTT. It encodes CASSLGTGSSPLHF.

V usage is TRBV5-1 and J usage is TRBJ2-1, with 7 nucleotides matching TRBD2. This CDR3 is 13 amino acids long. The germline gives CDR1 SGHRS, CDR2 YFSETQ. The ends lost 7 bases at V and 4 bases at J; junction bases unmatched: 5. CDR3 in amino acids: CASGGGTYNEQFF. CDR3 DNA sequence: TGCGCCAGCGGCGGGGGTACTTACAATGAGCAGTTCTTC.

In this sample, this clonotype is medium-sized. This rearrangement joins TRBV20-1 to TRBJ1-6; perhaps TRBD1 as D (5 bases). Germline CDR1 is DFQATT and CDR2 is SNEGSKA (reference sequence). V lost 3 bases and J lost 4, with 13 bases in between. There are 15 residues in the CDR3. The CDR3 here is CSARRLGQYNSPLHF. The CDR3 DNA is TGCAGTGCTAGGCGGCTGGGGCAGTATAATTCACCCCTCCACTTT.

This clonotype was detected ten times or more. This sequence joins TRBV20-1 and TRBJ1-6; D call uncertain. This CDR3 has 15 residues. The V and J ends lost 3 bases and 0 bases respectively, with 9 bases between them. Germline values: CDR1 DFQATT, CDR2 SNEGSKA (reference sequence). CDR3 sequence (DNA): TGCAGTGCTAGCAAGGGAAGCTCCTATAATTCACCCCTCCACTTT. Protein: CSASKGSSYNSPLHF.

This clonotype was seen more than once but under ten times. The CDR3 sequence is CASSIQGRVTEAFF. Here the CDR3 DNA reads TGCGCCAGCAGCATACAGGGTAGGGTAACGGAAGCTTTCTTT. The V call is TRBV5-1, the J call TRBJ1-1; D possibly corresponds to TRBD1 (6 bases). V lost 4 bases and J 8 bases, leaving 18 bases between the germline ends. Germline loops: CDR1 SGHRS, CDR2 YFSETQ. There are 14 residues in the CDR3.

This chain links TRBV2 with TRBJ1-5; D is unresolved. Deletions cut 3 bases from V and 3 bases from J, with 12 bases between. The CDR3 has 15 residues. Germline lookup yields CDR1 SNHLY and CDR2 FYNNEI. The CDR3 region is CASSDFVGLNQPQHF. Written as DNA, the CDR3 is TGTGCCAGCAGTGATTTTGTAGGCCTCAATCAGCCCCAGCATTTT.

This clonotype was counted a few times. The V call is TRBV6-6, the J call TRBJ2-1; 13 bases line up with TRBD2. Germline lookup yields CDR1 MNHNY and CDR2 SVGAGI (reference sequence). Unmatched junction bases numbered 7, after V lost 6 bases and J lost 8 bases. The CDR3 sequence is 15 residues long. The CDR3 DNA reads TGTGCCAGCAGCCTCACTAGCGGGAGGGCCCATGAGCAGTTCTTC. Translated: CASSLTSGRAHEQFF.

Note on this clonotype: A read error is likely, as this CDR3 ends without the conserved phenylalanine or tryptophan. The chain couples TRBV7-2 to TRBJ2-3; D gene uncertain. There are 14 residues in the CDR3. V lost 2 bases, J lost 0 bases, and 6 bases lay in between. The germline V gene encodes CDR1 SGHTA and CDR2 FQGNSA. CDR3 in DNA: TGTGCCAGCAGCTTACGAGCTAGCACAGATACGCAGTATCTT. Translating gives CASSLRASTDTQYL.

This clonotype was counted many times. The V call is TRBV7-9, the J call TRBJ2-7, with D possibly being TRBD1 (5 bases). This CDR3 contains 16 residues. V lost 5 bases and J 0 bases, leaving 17 bases between the germline ends. Germline V lookup: CDR1 SEHNR, CDR2 FQNEAQ (reference sequence). CDR3 loop: CASSLSLGPLSYEQYF. Here the CDR3 DNA reads TGTGCCAGCAGCCTATCCCTGGGGCCACTCTCCTACGAGCAGTACTTC. The variable domain in full, completed from reference TRBV7-9 and TRBJ2-7, reads DTGVSQNPRHKITKRGQNVTFRCDPISEHNRLYWYRQTLGQGPEFLTYFQNEAQLEKSRLLSDRFSAERPKGSFSTLEIQRTEQGDSAMYLCASSLSLGPLSYEQYFGPGTRLTVT.

Many counts were recorded for this clonotype. The chain couples TRBV9 to TRBJ2-7; 7 bases line up with TRBD1. This CDR3 contains 14 residues. Trimming removed 3 bases from V and 6 bases from J; junction bases left unmatched: 9. The germline CDR1 and CDR2 sequences are SGDLS and YYNGEE. The CDR3: CASSARTGAAEQYF. In nucleotides, the CDR3 is TGTGCCAGCAGCGCCCGGACAGGCGCCGCCGAGCAGTACTTC.

Many counts were recorded for this clonotype. The CDR3 region has the DNA TGCAGTGCTAGTGAGGGGGATTATAATCAGCCCCAGCATTTT. It codes for CSASEGDYNQPQHF. This chain joins TRBV20-1 and TRBJ1-5; TRBD1 might be the D (6 bases). Germline lookup yields CDR1 DFQATT and CDR2 SNEGSKA (reference sequence). The CDR3 contains 14 residues. The germline V and J ends were trimmed by 3 bases and 4 bases, with 13 bases remaining between them.